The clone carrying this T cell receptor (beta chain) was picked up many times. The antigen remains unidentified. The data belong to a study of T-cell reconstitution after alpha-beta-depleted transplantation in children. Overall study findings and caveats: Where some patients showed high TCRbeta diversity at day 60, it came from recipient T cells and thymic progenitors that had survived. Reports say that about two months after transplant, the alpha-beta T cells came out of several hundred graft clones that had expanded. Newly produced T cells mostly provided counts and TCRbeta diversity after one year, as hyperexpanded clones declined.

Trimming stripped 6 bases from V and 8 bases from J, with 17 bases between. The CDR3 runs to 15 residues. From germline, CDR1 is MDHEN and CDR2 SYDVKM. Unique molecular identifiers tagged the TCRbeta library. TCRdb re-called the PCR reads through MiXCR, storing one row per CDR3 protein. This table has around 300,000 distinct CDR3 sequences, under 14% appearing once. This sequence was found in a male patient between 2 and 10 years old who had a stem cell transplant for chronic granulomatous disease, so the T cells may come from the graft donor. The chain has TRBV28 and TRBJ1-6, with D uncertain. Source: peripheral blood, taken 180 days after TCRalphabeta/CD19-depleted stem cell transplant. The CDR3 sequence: CASSPSRAADSPLHF. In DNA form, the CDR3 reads TGTGCCAGCAGCCCTAGCCGAGCGGCAGATTCACCCCTCCACTTT.